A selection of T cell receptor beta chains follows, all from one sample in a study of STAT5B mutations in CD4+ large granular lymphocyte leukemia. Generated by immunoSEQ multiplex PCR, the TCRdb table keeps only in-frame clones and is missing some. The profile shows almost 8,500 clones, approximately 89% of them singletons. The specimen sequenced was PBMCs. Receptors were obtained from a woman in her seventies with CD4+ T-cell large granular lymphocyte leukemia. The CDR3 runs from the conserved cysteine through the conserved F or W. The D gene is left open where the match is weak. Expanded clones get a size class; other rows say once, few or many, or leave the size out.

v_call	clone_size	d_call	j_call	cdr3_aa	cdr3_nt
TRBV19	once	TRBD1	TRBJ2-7	CASTSTGGIHEQYF	TGTGCCAGTACCTCGACAGGGGGCATTCACGAGCAGTACTTC
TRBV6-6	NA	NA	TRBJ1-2	CASSPVGGGAYGYTF	TGTGCCAGCAGCCCCGTGGGGGGGGGCGCTTATGGCTACACCTTC
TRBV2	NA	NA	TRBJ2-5	CASSEGQPGLGTQYF	TGTGCCAGCAGTGAAGGTCAACCCGGCTTAGGGACCCAGTACTTC
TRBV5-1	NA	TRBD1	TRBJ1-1	CASSDRQGGLMNTEAFF	TGCGCCAGCAGCGATAGACAGGGGGGACTCATGAACACTGAAGCTTTCTTT
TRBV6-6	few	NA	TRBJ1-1	CASSLKLNTEAFF	TGTGCCAGCAGTCTAAAGTTGAACACTGAAGCTTTCTTT
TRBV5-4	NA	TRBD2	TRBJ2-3	CASSSGLAGGGTQYF	TGTGCCAGCAGCTCCGGACTAGCGGGGGGTGGAACGCAGTATTTT
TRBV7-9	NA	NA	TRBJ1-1	CASGNTEAFF	TGTGCCAGTGGCAACACTGAAGCTTTCTTT
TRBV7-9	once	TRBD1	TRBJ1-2	CASSFPGQNGYTF	TGTGCCAGCAGCTTCCCGGGACAGAATGGCTACACCTTC
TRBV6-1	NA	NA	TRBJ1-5	CASSDRGFIQYSNQPQHF	TGTGCCAGCAGTGACAGGGGCTTTATTCAATATAGCAATCAGCCCCAGCATTTT
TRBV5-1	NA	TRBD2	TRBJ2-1	CASSLPGGGEQFF	TGCGCCAGCAGCTTGCCCGGGGGGGGTGAGCAGTTCTTC
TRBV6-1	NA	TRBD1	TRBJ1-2	CASSPGTGTYGYTF	TGTGCCAGCAGTCCCGGGACAGGAACCTATGGCTACACCTTC
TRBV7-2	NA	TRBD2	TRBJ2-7	CASSPIWTSGGEQYF	TGTGCCAGCAGCCCTATATGGACTAGCGGGGGGGAGCAGTACTTC
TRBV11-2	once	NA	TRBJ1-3	CASTPTGNTIYF	TGTGCCAGCACCCCGACCGGGAACACCATATATTTT
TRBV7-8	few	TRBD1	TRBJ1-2	CASSWDRGNYGYTF	TGTGCCAGCAGCTGGGACAGGGGCAACTATGGCTACACCTTC
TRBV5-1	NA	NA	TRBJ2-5	CASSPGQASRREETQYF	TGCGCCAGCAGCCCGGGTCAAGCTTCCCGTCGGGAAGAGACCCAGTACTTC
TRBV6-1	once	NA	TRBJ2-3	CASLNPPDTQYF	TGTGCCAGCCTCAACCCCCCAGATACGCAGTATTTT
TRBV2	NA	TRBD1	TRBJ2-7	CASSEPTGKTLGYEQYF	TGTGCCAGCAGTGAACCGACAGGGAAGACTTTGGGTTACGAGCAGTACTTC
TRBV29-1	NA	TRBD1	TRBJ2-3	CSAGQGRTDTQYF	TGCAGCGCCGGACAGGGGCGCACAGATACGCAGTATTTT
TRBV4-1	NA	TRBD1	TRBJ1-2	CASSRGTGANYGYTF	TGCGCCAGCAGCCGGGGGACAGGGGCTAACTATGGCTACACCTTC
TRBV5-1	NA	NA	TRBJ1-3	CASSLAGSGNTIYF	TGCGCCAGCAGCTTGGCAGGGTCTGGAAACACCATATATTTT
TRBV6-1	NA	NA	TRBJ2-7	CASRLYGQSYEQYF	TGTGCCAGCCGCCTTTACGGACAGTCCTACGAGCAGTACTTC
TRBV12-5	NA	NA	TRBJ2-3	CASGPGLNTDTQYF	TGTGCTAGTGGTCCTGGCCTAAACACAGATACGCAGTATTTT
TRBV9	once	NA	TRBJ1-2	CASSGTALDYGYTF	TGTGCCAGCAGTGGGACCGCTTTGGATTATGGCTACACCTTC
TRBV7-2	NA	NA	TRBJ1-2	CASSLAGGTMGIYGYTF	TGTGCCAGCAGCTTAGCAGGAGGGACTATGGGCATCTATGGCTACACCTTC
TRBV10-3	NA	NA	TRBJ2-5	CAISESGLQETQYF	TGTGCCATCAGTGAGTCTGGGCTACAAGAGACCCAGTACTTC
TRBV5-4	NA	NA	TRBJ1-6	CASSADTGLSPLHF	TGTGCCAGCAGCGCCGACACAGGCCTTTCACCCCTCCACTTT
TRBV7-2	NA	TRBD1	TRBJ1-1	CASSGQGSWNTEAFF	TGTGCCAGCAGCGGACAGGGGTCGTGGAACACTGAAGCTTTCTTT
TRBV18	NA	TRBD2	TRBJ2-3	CASMKGAGGLRTDTQYF	TGTGCCAGTATGAAAGGGGCGGGGGGCCTCCGCACAGATACGCAGTATTTT
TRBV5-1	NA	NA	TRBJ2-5	CASSDSVGPQETQYF	TGCGCCAGCAGCGACAGCGTCGGACCTCAAGAGACCCAGTACTTC
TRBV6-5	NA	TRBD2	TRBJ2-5	CASRRGLEETQYF	TGTGCCAGCAGGAGAGGACTAGAGGAGACCCAGTACTTC
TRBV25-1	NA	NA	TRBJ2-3	CASSELRGASTDTQYF	TGTGCCAGCAGTGAGTTACGGGGCGCTAGCACAGATACGCAGTATTTT
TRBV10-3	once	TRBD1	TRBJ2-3	CAIRTGASTDTQYF	TGTGCCATCAGGACAGGGGCTAGCACAGATACGCAGTATTTT
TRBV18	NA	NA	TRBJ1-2	CASSPPSRGYTF	TGTGCCAGCTCACCACCGTCCCGCGGCTACACCTTC
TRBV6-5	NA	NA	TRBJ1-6	CASSYRGLGSPLHF	TGTGCCAGCAGTTACCGGGGGTTGGGTTCACCCCTCCACTTT
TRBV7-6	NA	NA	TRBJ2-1	CASSLADSAANEQFF	TGTGCCAGCAGCTTAGCCGACTCGGCCGCCAATGAGCAGTTCTTC
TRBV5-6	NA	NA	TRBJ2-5	CASSLFSGETQYF	TGTGCCAGCAGCTTGTTTAGCGGAGAGACCCAGTACTTC
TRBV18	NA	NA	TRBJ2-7	CASSPPVQGRQYF	TGTGCCAGCTCACCACCGGTGCAAGGCAGGCAGTACTTC
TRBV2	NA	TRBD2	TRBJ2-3	CASTGRGLGGDTQYF	TGTGCCAGCACGGGGCGGGGGTTAGGTGGGGATACGCAGTATTTT